This T cell receptor beta chain is from a study of OX40 agonist ivuxolimab in advanced cancers. Whole-study results and caveats: At 0.1 to 3.0 mg/kg, clonal expansion of CD4+ and CD8+ blood T cells had occurred by week 6. Fewer expanded clones were found on average in CD4+ than in CD8+ T cells.

Profiled with immunoSEQ multiplex PCR; TCRdb holds only in-frame clones, not every one. The sample holds about 73,000 clones, roughly 86% seen once. From germline, CDR1 is MDHEN and CDR2 SYDVKM. V was clipped by 5 bases and J by 8 bases; unmatched bases: 9. The CDR3 has 15 amino acids. Regarding this clone: The antigen is undetermined.

The sequences come from CD4+ or CD8+ T cells sorted from blood, collected in a trial of the OX40 agonist ivuxolimab. This sequence originates from an adult with an advanced solid tumor such as melanoma, head and neck, liver or kidney cancer. The J gene is TRBJ1-4, the V gene TRBV28; the match to TRBD1 covers 9 bases. CDR3 in amino acids: CASSTSDRGGEKLFF. The DNA of the CDR3 is TGTGCCAGCAGTACATCGGACAGGGGAGGGGAAAAACTGTTTTTT.